This passage covers 17 T cell receptor beta chains from one sample sequenced in a study of CD8 T cells in ankylosing spondylitis. Whole-study findings and limits: About 8 highly homologous variants made up a TCR beta motif, and this motif appeared characteristic of ankylosing spondylitis blood.

No antigens are known for them. TCRdb independently ran MiXCR on the 5' RACE reads; one entry per CDR3 protein. The sample has about 800,000 distinct CDR3 sequences, about 12% seen once. Source material: blood, either unsorted or a sorted T cell fraction (not recorded which). The origin of the receptors is a male donor with ankylosing spondylitis.

The chain uses TRBV20-1 and TRBJ2-7; the D is unclear. Trimming stripped 4 bases from V and 3 bases from J, with 10 bases between. Germline CDR1 reads DFQATT; CDR2 reads SNEGSKA (reference sequence). This CDR3 comprises 12 residues. CDR3 region: CSATPELYEQYF. The CDR3 region has the DNA TGCAGTGCTACCCCTGAACTCTACGAGCAGTACTTC.

The chain links TRBV4-3 to TRBJ2-1; TRBD2 matches 7 bases. CDR3 size: 17 residues. The V and J ends lost 0 bases and 2 bases, in that order; junction bases with no gene match: 7. Germline V CDR1 and CDR2: LGHNA, YSLEER. CDR3 DNA: TGCGCCAGCAGCCAAGATATGACGGGAGGAACCTACAATGAGCAGTTCTTC. Translating gives CASSQDMTGGTYNEQFF.

This clonotype was seen more than once but under ten times. This chain's CDR3 is CASSVSGRNQPQHF. CDR3 bases: TGTGCCAGCAGCGTTTCCGGGCGCAATCAGCCCCAGCATTTT. V usage is TRBV7-2 and J usage is TRBJ1-5, with unresolved D. The CDR3 runs to 14 residues. V was trimmed by 5 bases and J by 2 bases, leaving 10 bases between them. Germline lookup yields CDR1 SGHTA and CDR2 FQGNSA.

CDR3 nucleotides: TGTGCCAGCAGTTACTCGGGAGGACAGGGACCCTACAATGAGCAGTTCTTC. It yields the protein CASSYSGGQGPYNEQFF. This rearrangement joins TRBV6-5 to TRBJ2-1, with 8 bases that match TRBD1. The germline V gene has CDR1 MNHEY and CDR2 SVGAGI. The CDR3 contains 17 residues. The V gene end was trimmed by 0 bases and the J gene end by 2 bases; junction bases not matched to a gene: 6.

The chain recombines TRBV28 with TRBJ2-7, with TRBD2 as a possible D gene (6 bases). CDR3 length: 13 residues. The germline CDR1 and CDR2 sequences are MDHEN and SYDVKM. V was cut by 4 bases and J by 8 bases, with 15 bases left in between. The CDR3 sequence: CASSSPGEVQQYF. CDR3 bases: TGTGCCAGCAGTTCCCCCGGGGAGGTCCAGCAGTACTTC. Full variable domain (outside the CDR3, taken from reference TRBV28 and TRBJ2-7): DVKVTQSSRYLVKRTGEKVFLECVQDMDHENMFWYRQDPGLGLRLIYFSYDVKMKEKGDIPEGYSVSREKKERFSLILESASTNQTSMYLCASSSPGEVQQYFGPGTRLTVT.

This clonotype has only a few counts. The rearrangement links TRBV5-1 to TRBJ2-7; D unclear. V dropped 5 bases and J dropped 1 base, with 13 bases sitting between them. Germline V CDR1 and CDR2: SGHRS, YFSETQ. The CDR3 runs to 14 residues. DNA of the CDR3: TGCGCCAGCAGGAGATACAGCTTTTCCTACGAGCAGTACTTC. Translated, it gives CASRRYSFSYEQYF.

This clonotype was seen a handful of times. The chain recombines TRBV20-1 with TRBJ2-1; D gene uncertain. Germline V CDR1 and CDR2: DFQATT, SNEGSKA (reference sequence). Trimming shortened V by 5 bases and J by 8 bases, and 13 bases separated the two germline ends. The CDR3 totals 12 residues. CDR3 in DNA: TGCAGTGCTTTCGATAGTGGGGATGAGCAGTTCTTC. It codes for CSAFDSGDEQFF.

With respect to this clonotype: The junction shows a germline mismatch at one end, possibly a read error. This chain's CDR3 is CASRLGTGDTDTQYF. In DNA, the CDR3 is TGCGCCAGCAGGTTGGGTACGGGAGACACAGATACGCAGTATTTT. V gene TRBV5-1 combines with J gene TRBJ2-3, with D perhaps TRBD2 (6 bases). This CDR3 has 15 amino acids. Germline values: CDR1 SGHRS, CDR2 YFSETQ. Looking up the rest from reference TRBV5-1 and TRBJ2-3 gives the full variable domain: KAGVTQTPRYLIKTRGQQVTLSCSPISGHRSVSWYQQTPGQGLQFLFEYFSETQRNKGNFPGRFSGRQFSNSRSEMNVSTLELGDSALYLCASRLGTGDTDTQYFGPGTRLTVL.

This clonotype has a handful of counts. The gene calls are TRBV6-2 or TRBV6-3 and TRBJ2-7; D possibly matches TRBD1 or TRBD2 (5 bases each). This CDR3 is 16 amino acids long. Per germline, CDR1 MNHEY and CDR2 SVGEGT. The V end lost 4 bases, the J end lost 2 bases, and 18 bases lay between the germline ends. CDR3 nucleotides: TGTGCCAGCAGTTCTGGGGGACGGGTAGGAGCCTACGAGCAGTACTTC. Its translation: CASSSGGRVGAYEQYF.

This chain joins TRBV6-5 and TRBJ2-7, with a weak D call TRBD1 (6 bases). The CDR3 has 15 residues. Germline CDR1 is MNHEY and CDR2 is SVGAGI. The V gene lost 0 bases and the J gene lost 4 bases, with 13 bases spanning the gap. The CDR3 is CASSYSSRGGYEQYF. In DNA, the CDR3 is TGTGCCAGCAGTTACTCTAGCAGGGGCGGGTACGAGCAGTACTTC.

The genes are TRBV4-3 and TRBJ2-3; 9 bases are shared with TRBD2. The CDR3 totals 18 residues. The V gene's germline CDR1 is LGHNA and CDR2 YSLEER. The J segment lost 2 bases and the V segment lost 0 bases, leaving 9 bases of the junction unmatched. This CDR3 is CASSQDLSGGAFTDTQYF. CDR3 coding DNA: TGCGCCAGCAGCCAAGATCTTAGCGGGGGCGCGTTCACAGATACGCAGTATTTT.

V gene TRBV30 combines with J gene TRBJ1-5; D is unclear. The V and J ends lost 2 bases and 11 bases respectively, with 13 bases between them. The germline V gene encodes CDR1 GTSNPN and CDR2 SVGIG (reference sequence). The CDR3 runs to 12 residues. DNA of the CDR3: TGTGCCTGGAGTCCCGACGGAAGGGCCCAGCATTTT. Residues: CAWSPDGRAQHF.

CDR3 residues: CASSHDRSSEQFF. The CDR3 DNA reads as TGCGCCAGCAGCCACGACCGTAGTAGTGAGCAGTTCTTC. The chain joins TRBV4-1 to TRBJ2-1, with D unclear. The V gene lost 3 bases and the J gene lost 9 bases, with 12 bases spanning the gap. The germline V gene has CDR1 MGHRA and CDR2 YSYEKL. The CDR3 has 13 residues.

J is TRBJ2-5 and V is TRBV30; perhaps TRBD1 as D (6 bases). V was cut by 2 bases and J by 5 bases, with 15 bases left in between. This CDR3 is built from 14 residues. The germline V gene encodes CDR1 GTSNPN and CDR2 SVGIG (reference sequence). This CDR3 is CAWSFDRIRETQYF. The CDR3 DNA follows: TGTGCCTGGAGTTTCGACAGGATCAGGGAGACCCAGTACTTC.

The CDR3 protein is CASSPRRGTGANVLTF. The CDR3 DNA reads TGTGCCAGCAGCCCGAGGCGGGGAACTGGGGCCAACGTCCTGACTTTC. V is TRBV7-9 and J is TRBJ2-6; a possible D gene is TRBD2 (6 bases). This CDR3 comprises 16 residues. Germline lookup yields CDR1 SEHNR and CDR2 FQNEAQ (reference sequence). V lost 5 bases to trimming and J lost 2 bases, with 13 bases between them.

CDR3 loop: CASSKAVGLKGDEQFF. In DNA, the CDR3 is TGTGCCAGCAGCAAAGCGGTAGGACTAAAGGGCGATGAGCAGTTCTTC. V is TRBV21-1 and J is TRBJ2-1; the tabulated D call, TRBD2, remains unverified against the DNA. TRBV21-1 is a documented pseudogene. The CDR3 length is 16 residues.

This clonotype was observed a handful of times. V gene TRBV12-3 or TRBV12-4 combines with J gene TRBJ2-2, with D possibly matching TRBD2 (6 bases). CDR3 size: 15 residues. Trimming cost V 1 base and J 10 bases, with 16 bases left between them. This chain's CDR3 is CASSLVGGHRKELFF. The CDR3 nucleotides read TGTGCCAGCAGTTTAGTCGGGGGTCACCGGAAGGAGCTGTTTTTT.